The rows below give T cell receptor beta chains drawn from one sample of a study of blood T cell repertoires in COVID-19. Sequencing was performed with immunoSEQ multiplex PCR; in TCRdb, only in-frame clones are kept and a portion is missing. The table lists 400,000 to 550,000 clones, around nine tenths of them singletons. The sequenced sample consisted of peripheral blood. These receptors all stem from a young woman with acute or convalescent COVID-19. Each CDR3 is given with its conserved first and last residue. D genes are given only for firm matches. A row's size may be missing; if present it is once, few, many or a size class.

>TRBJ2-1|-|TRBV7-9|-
TGTGCCAGCAGCTTCTCCGCGGATGAGCAGTTCTTC
CASSFSADEQFF
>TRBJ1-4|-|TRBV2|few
TGTGCCAGCAGTGTTAGGGGATTCTATGAAAAACTGTTTTTT
CASSVRGFYEKLFF
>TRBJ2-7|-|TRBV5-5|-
TGTGCCAGCAGCTTGGCAGGCTCATCGAGCTCCTACGAGCAGTACTTC
CASSLAGSSSSYEQYF
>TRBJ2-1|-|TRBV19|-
TGTGCCAGCCAGTGGGGTAGCGCGTACAATGAGCAGTTCTTC
CASQWGSAYNEQFF
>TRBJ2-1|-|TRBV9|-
TGTGCCAGCAGCGTAGGAGGGCTTACCTACAATGAGCAGTTCTTC
CASSVGGLTYNEQFF
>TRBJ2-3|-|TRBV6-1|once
TGTGCCAGCAGTGTCAGGGGATGGGGACGCACAGGATCAGATACGCAGTATTTT
CASSVRGWGRTGSDTQYF
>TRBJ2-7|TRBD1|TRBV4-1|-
TGCGCCAGCAGCCCCCCGGGACAGGGCCGCGAGCAGTACTTC
CASSPPGQGREQYF
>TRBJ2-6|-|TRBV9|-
TGTGCCAGCAGCGTAGCGGGTAACGCTGGGGCCAACGTCCTGACTTTC
CASSVAGNAGANVLTF
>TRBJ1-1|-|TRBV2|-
TGTGCCAGCCCCTTCAGAGACAGGAACACTGAAGCTTTCTTT
CASPFRDRNTEAFF
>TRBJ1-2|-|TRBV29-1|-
TGCAGCGTTGCTCCTCGATTGCAGGGGCCCACAACTAACTATGGCTACACCTTC
CSVAPRLQGPTTNYGYTF
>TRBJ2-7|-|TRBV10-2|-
TGCGCCAGCAGAAGGGACATGACATACGAGCAGTACTTC
CASRRDMTYEQYF
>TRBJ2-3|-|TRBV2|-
TGTGCCAGCAGTCCTTCAGTGGGCACCGCTGATACGCAGTATTTT
CASSPSVGTADTQYF
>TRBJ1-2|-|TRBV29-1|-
TGCAGCGTTGAAGAGACGGGGGGATATGGCTACACCTTC
CSVEETGGYGYTF
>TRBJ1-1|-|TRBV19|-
TGTGCCAGTAGTACCAGGGGCGGGGGGACTGAAGCTTTCTTT
CASSTRGGGTEAFF
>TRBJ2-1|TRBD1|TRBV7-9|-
TGTGCCAGCAGCTTAGGGACAGGGGGATTAGGTGAGCAGTTCTTC
CASSLGTGGLGEQFF
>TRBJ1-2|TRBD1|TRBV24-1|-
TGTGCCACCAGTGATTTAAGGGGGGACAGTAGTATCTACACCTTC
CATSDLRGDSSIYTF
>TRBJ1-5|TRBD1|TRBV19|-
TGTGCCAGTAGTATGGGACAGGGTAGCAATCAGCCCCAGCATTTT
CASSMGQGSNQPQHF
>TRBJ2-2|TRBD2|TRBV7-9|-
TGTGCCAGCAGGAGGAGTAGCGGGGGGGCCTCGGAGCTGTTTTTT
CASRRSSGGASELFF
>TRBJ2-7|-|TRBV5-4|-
TGTGCCAGCAGCTTTGTGGGGGCGCGAGCGGAGCAGTACTTC
CASSFVGARAEQYF
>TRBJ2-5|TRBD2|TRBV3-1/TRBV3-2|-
TGTGCCAGTAGCCAAGGACTAGCGGAGGGAGAGACCCAGTACTTC
CASSQGLAEGETQYF
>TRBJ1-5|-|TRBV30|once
TGTGCCTGGAGTGAGGGAGGCAATCAGCCCCAGCATTTT
CAWSEGGNQPQHF
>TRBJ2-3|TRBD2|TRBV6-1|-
TGTGCCAGCAGTGAAGCTGGCGGGGGTAGCACAGATACGCAGTATTTT
CASSEAGGGSTDTQYF
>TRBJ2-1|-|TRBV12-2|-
TGTGCAAGTCGCTTAGCGCTTGAACAGGTAAATGAGCAGTTCTTC
CASRLALEQVNEQFF
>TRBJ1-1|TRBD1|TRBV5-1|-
TGCGCCAGCAGCCGAGGGGACAGCTTGAACACTGAAGCTTTCTTT
CASSRGDSLNTEAFF
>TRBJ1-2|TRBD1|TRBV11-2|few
TGTGCCAGCAGCTGGAAGACAGGGGATGGGGTTGGCTACACCTTC
CASSWKTGDGVGYTF
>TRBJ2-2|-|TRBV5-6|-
TGTGCCAGCAGCCTGGAGGGTACAGGATACACCGGGGAGCTGTTTTTT
CASSLEGTGYTGELFF